This T cell receptor (beta chain) was sequenced during a study of vaccination and CD4 T cells after COVID-19. Study in general: Convalescent individuals numbered four females and six males, two being Hispanic.

Treatment indicated: roughly nine-day PBMC culture with coronavirus spike peptide pools or control peptides (ViraFEST assay). Harvesting of the unexposed donor's CD4+ T cells predated the COVID-19 pandemic (2011-2018). Via ViraFEST, peptide pools expanded antigen-specific T cells before TCR sequencing. The Oncomine TCR Beta short-read assay sequenced DNA from cultured CD4+ T cells. TCRdb independently ran MiXCR on the PCR reads; one entry per CDR3 protein. The sample holds thousands of distinct CDR3 sequences; approximately 35% are singletons and the top ten take approximately 35%. Germline CDR1 reads SGHTA; CDR2 reads FQGTGA. CDR3 length: 13 residues. Trimming removed 5 bases from V and 6 bases from J, with 14 bases in between. This clonotype was counted only a few times. Its target is unknown.

V gene TRBV7-3 combines with J gene TRBJ2-7, with D perhaps TRBD2 (6 bases). The specimen was CD4+ T cells from blood, cultured in vitro. The sequence derives from a human donor in good health. The chain's CDR3 is CASSLIAAGEQYF. The CDR3 DNA follows: TGTGCCAGCAGCCTAATAGCGGCTGGCGAGCAGTACTTC.